These 10 T cell receptor beta chains came from one sample sequenced in a study of shared clonotypes between healthy human individuals. Some clones are missing from TCRdb's copy, which holds only in-frame ones; the method was immunoSEQ multiplex PCR. The data hold more than 550,000 clones, with 90% observed a single time. The specimen was memory CD8+ T cells from PBMCs. Regarding subset: CD45RO+ cells pooled with CCR7-negative TemRA cells. Receptors originate from a man aged 18-30 years in good health. Some clones in this sample may be carry-over from other donors' samples.

J is TRBJ1-2 and V is TRBV11-2; D gene ambiguous. Germline values: CDR1 SGHAT, CDR2 FQNNGV. The ends were cut back, 0 bases at V and 0 bases at J, with 17 bases in the middle. The CDR3 sequence is 18 residues long. The CDR3 DNA sequence: TGTGCCAGCAGCTTAGATTGGCGCCCCCGGACGCCTAACTATGGCTACACCTTC. It codes for CASSLDWRPRTPNYGYTF. Supplemented by reference TRBV11-2 and TRBJ1-2, the full variable domain reads EAGVAQSPRYKIIEKRQSVAFWCNPISGHATLYWYQQILGQGPKLLIQFQNNGVVDDSQLPKDRFSAERLKGVDSTLKIQPAKLEDSAVYLCASSLDWRPRTPNYGYTFGSGTRLTVV.

The chain's CDR3 is CASSLTGPLGWQFF. The DNA of the CDR3 is TGTGCCAGCAGTCTCACTGGGCCCCTCGGTTGGCAGTTCTTC. The chain carries TRBV28 and TRBJ2-1; unclear D gene. Germline V gene lookup returns CDR1 MDHEN and CDR2 SYDVKM. V was clipped by 5 bases and J by 12 bases, with 20 bases between them. The CDR3 has 14 amino acids.

The rearrangement uses TRBV12-5 and TRBJ2-1; D gene ambiguous. Per the germline V gene, CDR1 is LGHNT and CDR2 is FRNRAP. CDR3 length: 18 amino acids. Trimming removed 6 bases from V and 0 bases from J, with 21 bases in between. CDR3 DNA sequence: TGTGCTAGTGGCTCTCAATTATTCGTGAGGAGCTCCTACAATGAGCAGTTCTTC. This codes for CASGSQLFVRSSYNEQFF.

This clone has a single count. The chain is built from TRBV4-2 and TRBJ2-1, with no clear D. The CDR3 runs to 13 residues. Germline assignment: CDR1 LGHNA and CDR2 YNFKEQ. Deletions cut 0 bases from V and 8 bases from J, with 8 bases between. The CDR3 DNA follows: TGTGCCAGCAGCCAAGAAGGCGGTTATGAGCAGTTCTTC. This encodes CASSQEGGYEQFF.

The gene calls are TRBV7-6 and TRBJ1-2; the match to TRBD1 covers 11 bases. This CDR3 is 15 amino acids long. V trimming: 5 bases; J trimming: 4 bases; junction bases outside the gene matches: 6. Germline V gene sequence: CDR1 SGHVS, CDR2 FNYEAQ. As DNA, the CDR3 is TGTGCCAGCAGCCCTCGGGACAGGGGGATCTATGGCTACACCTTC. Its translation is CASSPRDRGIYGYTF.

J is TRBJ2-7 and V is TRBV7-2; 11 bases map to TRBD2. The CDR3 is made up of 18 amino acids. Unmatched junction bases numbered 9, after V lost 1 base and J lost 1 base. Germline CDR1 SGHTA, CDR2 FQGNSA. The CDR3: CASSLGVLAGGKSYEQYF. Written as DNA, the CDR3 is TGTGCCAGCAGCTTAGGTGTCCTAGCGGGAGGCAAGTCCTACGAGCAGTACTTC.

The rearrangement uses TRBV9 and TRBJ2-1; 10 bases line up with TRBD2. Trimming took 7 bases from V and 7 from J; bases not matched to a gene: 11. This CDR3 contains 15 residues. Germline assignment: CDR1 SGDLS and CDR2 YYNGEE. CDR3 residues: CASAPSGRGRNEQFF. The CDR3 nucleotides read TGTGCCAGCGCCCCTAGCGGGAGAGGAAGGAATGAGCAGTTCTTC.

This chain uses TRBV4-3 with TRBJ2-1; the match to TRBD2 covers 14 bases. The V segment lost 3 bases and the J segment 9 bases; nucleotides outside the gene matches: 10. CDR3 length: 17 residues. Germline assignment: CDR1 LGHNA and CDR2 YSLEER. CDR3: CASSHPGLAGEGGEQFF. CDR3 DNA: TGCGCCAGCAGCCACCCGGGACTAGCGGGAGAGGGGGGTGAGCAGTTCTTC.

CDR3 residues: CASSVGAVRGFSYEQYF. The CDR3 DNA follows: TGTGCCAGCAGCGTAGGGGCGGTCAGGGGGTTCTCCTACGAGCAGTACTTC. The V and J genes are TRBV9 and TRBJ2-7; 7 bases align to TRBD1. V shed 0 bases, J shed 0 bases, and the junction held 9 bases outside the gene matches. Per the germline V gene, CDR1 is SGDLS and CDR2 is YYNGEE. This CDR3 spans 17 amino acids.

The table lists this clone with a count of one. This chain uses TRBV7-2 with TRBJ2-3; D is undetermined. V was trimmed by 5 bases and J by 2 bases, leaving 14 bases between them. This CDR3 has 15 amino acids. Germline-derived CDR1 and CDR2 are SGHTA and FQGNSA. The DNA for the CDR3 is TGTGCCAGCAGCCTAGGATCTGGATTCACAGATACGCAGTATTTT. Amino acid sequence: CASSLGSGFTDTQYF. The full variable domain, its missing parts supplied by reference TRBV7-2 and TRBJ2-3, is GAGVSQSPSNKVTEKGKDVELRCDPISGHTALYWYRQSLGQGLEFLIYFQGNSAPDKSGLPSDRFSAERTGGSVSTLTIQRTQQEDSAVYLCASSLGSGFTDTQYFGPGTRLTVL.